A single sample gave rise to the 17 T cell receptor beta chains below, sequenced in a study of T cells after posttransplantation cyclophosphamide. Sequencing used immunoSEQ multiplex PCR; TCRdb keeps in-frame clones, though not all of them. Seen here are 66,000 or so clones, 80% to 95% observed once, and the top ten hold about 3%. The sequencing input was PBMCs. These receptors came from a woman in her thirties in good health and a related stem cell transplant donor.

The chain employs TRBV4-1 and TRBJ2-5; 7 positions match TRBD1. Germline CDR1 is MGHRA and CDR2 is YSYEKL. The CDR3 is 15 residues long. The J segment lost 3 bases and the V segment lost 3 bases, leaving 7 bases of the junction unmatched. The CDR3 spells CASSHRGGAEETQYF. The DNA of the CDR3 is TGCGCCAGCAGCCACCGAGGGGGCGCCGAAGAGACCCAGTACTTC.

This clone was recorded a few times. The V gene is TRBV9, the J gene TRBJ1-5, with TRBD1 matching 9 bases. The V and J ends lost 0 bases and 9 bases, in that order; junction bases with no gene match: 7. The CDR3 is 15 amino acids. In germline, CDR1 is SGDLS, CDR2 YYNGEE. The CDR3 loop is CASSVAGTGLSPQHF. CDR3 coding DNA: TGTGCCAGCAGCGTAGCGGGGACAGGGCTGTCGCCCCAGCATTTT.

The DNA of the CDR3 is TGTGCCAGCAGTCCCGACAGGGGGTCAACTAATGAAAAACTGTTTTTT. Translated: CASSPDRGSTNEKLFF. The chain joins TRBV28 to TRBJ1-4; TRBD1 matches at 9 bases. In germline, CDR1 is MDHEN, CDR2 SYDVKM. V dropped 5 bases and J dropped 0; count of bases not matched to a gene: 4. CDR3 length equals 16 residues.

The chain combines TRBV28 with TRBJ1-2; TRBD1 matches at 8 bases. Unmatched junction bases numbered 4, after V lost 4 bases and J lost 3 bases. This CDR3 comprises 14 residues. Germline CDR1 reads MDHEN; CDR2 reads SYDVKM. CDR3 coding DNA: TGTGCCAGCAGTTCTCAGGGGGCCTACTATGGCTACACCTTC. It translates to CASSSQGAYYGYTF.

The gene calls are TRBV7-3 and TRBJ1-2; possibly TRBD1 for D (5 bases). CDR3 length: 13 residues. V was trimmed by 2 bases and J by 4 bases, leaving 8 bases between them. Germline-derived CDR1 and CDR2 are SGHTA and FQGTGA. The CDR3 is CASSLGAAYGYTF. The CDR3 DNA reads TGTGCCAGCAGCTTAGGGGCAGCCTATGGCTACACCTTC.

The chain uses TRBV18 and TRBJ1-2; unclear D gene. This CDR3 has 13 amino acids. CDR1 and CDR2 from the germline V gene are KGHSH and LQKENI. V was clipped by 1 base and J by 5 bases, with 8 bases between them. The DNA of the CDR3 is TGTGCCAGCTCACCACGCCAGCAATATGGCTACACCTTC. Translation gives CASSPRQQYGYTF.

The CDR3 reads CASTLAGKGNEQFF. The DNA of the CDR3 is TGTGCCAGCACCCTAGCGGGGAAAGGCAATGAGCAGTTCTTC. The rearrangement uses TRBV6-5 and TRBJ2-1, with 9 bases that match TRBD2. The CDR3 extends over 14 amino acids. Germline V gene lookup returns CDR1 MNHEY and CDR2 SVGAGI. The V gene end was trimmed by 7 bases and the J gene end by 6 bases; junction bases not matched to a gene: 7.

The chain employs TRBV6-5 and TRBJ1-2, with D tentatively TRBD1 (6 bases). The germline gives CDR1 MNHEY, CDR2 SVGAGI. The CDR3 is made up of 13 amino acids. V was clipped by 4 bases and J by 7 bases, with 13 bases between them. The CDR3 sequence is CASSWAAGAGYTF. In DNA form, the CDR3 reads TGTGCCAGCAGTTGGGCGGCAGGGGCTGGCTACACCTTC.

The V call is TRBV10-3, the J call TRBJ2-7; D is unclear. In germline, CDR1 is ENHRY, CDR2 SYGVKD. The CDR3 contains 12 residues. Trimming cost V 3 bases and J 6 bases, with 9 bases left between them. CDR3 nucleotide sequence: TGTGCCATCAGTGATCCCCCGGGCGAGCAGTACTTC. Its protein product is CAISDPPGEQYF.

V usage is TRBV11-3 and J usage is TRBJ1-5; D unclear. CDR1 is SGHNT and CDR2 is YENEEA in the germline V gene. This CDR3 contains 12 residues. Trimming stripped 9 bases from V and 5 bases from J, with 11 bases between. This CDR3 reads CARASGDQPQHF. The CDR3 DNA sequence: TGTGCCAGGGCCAGCGGTGATCAGCCCCAGCATTTT.

The V and J genes are TRBV4-2 and TRBJ1-4; no clear D. The CDR3 is made up of 17 amino acids. With 0 bases removed from V and 7 bases from J, the gap between germline ends came to 18 bases. Germline assignment: CDR1 LGHNA and CDR2 YNFKEQ. The CDR3 DNA reads TGTGCCAGCAGCCAAGATCGGCCGGATTTAATCGGTGAAAAACTGTTTTTT. It yields the protein CASSQDRPDLIGEKLFF.

V is TRBV30 and J is TRBJ2-1; D is ambiguous. The CDR3 contains 11 residues. The V end lost 1 base, the J end lost 3 bases, and 1 base lay between the germline ends. Germline CDR1 GTSNPN, CDR2 SVGIG (reference sequence). The DNA of the CDR3 is TGTGCCTGGAGTGACTACAATGAGCAGTTCTTC. Amino acids: CAWSDYNEQFF.

The V gene is TRBV18, the J gene TRBJ1-2; D unresolved. The germline CDR1 and CDR2 sequences are KGHSH and LQKENI. CDR3 size: 15 residues. V was shortened by 3 bases and J by 2 bases, with 13 bases between the two germline ends. CDR3 residues: CASSPAEDSNYGYTF. DNA of the CDR3: TGTGCCAGCTCACCCGCCGAAGACTCGAACTATGGCTACACCTTC.

The chain uses TRBV5-1 and TRBJ2-2, with D possibly being TRBD1 (5 bases). The germline V gene encodes CDR1 SGHRS and CDR2 YFSETQ. This CDR3 comprises 15 residues. V was trimmed by 2 bases and J by 5 bases, leaving 13 bases between them. CDR3 nucleotide sequence: TGCGCCAGCAGCTTAGACAGTGGGCTAACCGGGGAGCTGTTTTTT. It yields the protein CASSLDSGLTGELFF.

The sample holds one count of this clone. The chain couples TRBV15 to TRBJ1-1; tentative D call: TRBD1 (6 bases). The V and J ends lost 5 bases and 7 bases respectively, with 14 bases between them. This CDR3 has 13 residues. Per the germline V gene, CDR1 is LNHNV and CDR2 is YYDKDF (reference sequence). The CDR3 loop is CATSGLQGLEAFF. The CDR3 nucleotides are TGTGCCACCAGCGGACTACAGGGACTTGAAGCTTTCTTT.

The J gene is TRBJ1-1, the V gene TRBV6-4; D remains unclear. V lost 0 bases, J lost 2 bases, and 4 bases lay in between. The CDR3 spans 13 residues. Germline CDR1 MRHNA, CDR2 SNTAGT. The CDR3 here is CASSDSDNTEAFF. In nucleotides, the CDR3 is TGTGCCAGCAGTGACTCGGACAACACTGAAGCTTTCTTT.

In this sample, this clone turned up once. The chain links TRBV7-8 to TRBJ1-4; no reliable D call. The CDR3 is 16 amino acids. In germline, CDR1 is SGHVS, CDR2 FQNEAQ. The V gene lost 5 bases and the J gene lost 8 bases, with 21 bases spanning the gap. This CDR3 is CASSRRGNPFVEKLFF. The CDR3, as DNA: TGTGCCAGCAGCCGTCGGGGTAACCCTTTTGTAGAAAAACTGTTTTTT.